Below are 27 T cell receptor beta chains sequenced from a single sample in a study of T cell responses to AZD1222 COVID-19 vaccine. The protocol was immunoSEQ multiplex PCR, while the TCRdb copy is restricted to in-frame clones and leaves out a portion. This sample has 140,000 to 150,000 clones; 75% to 85% occur once, and the top ten carry less than 5%. Specimen: peripheral blood, collected on day 0 of MenACWY control vaccination. Source of these receptors: an adult in good health.

The chain uses TRBV7-8 and TRBJ2-7; 10 bases map to TRBD1. Germline V gene lookup returns CDR1 SGHVS and CDR2 FQNEAQ. After removal of 2 bases from V and 4 bases from J, the junction contained 8 bases not matched to a gene. This CDR3 comprises 16 residues. In nucleotides, the CDR3 is TGTGCCAGCAGCTTAATAGGACAGGGGGGAATGTACGAGCAGTACTTC. It specifies CASSLIGQGGMYEQYF.

V usage is TRBV30 and J usage is TRBJ1-3; D unclear. V lost 0 bases and J 0 bases, leaving 9 bases between the germline ends. Germline V gene sequence: CDR1 GTSNPN, CDR2 SVGIG (reference sequence). The CDR3 spans 15 residues. CDR3 residues: CAWSVGVHSGNTIYF. The CDR3 DNA follows: TGTGCCTGGAGTGTAGGCGTCCACTCTGGAAACACCATATATTTT.

The rearrangement joins TRBV6-5 to TRBJ2-3; 8 nucleotides agree with TRBD2. CDR1 and CDR2 from the germline V gene are MNHEY and SVGAGI. The length of the CDR3 is 15 residues. The V and J ends lost 6 bases and 6 bases, in that order; junction bases with no gene match: 11. In nucleotides, the CDR3 is TGTGCCAGCAGGGGTAGCGGGGTGGTGGGGGATACGCAGTATTTT. Its translation: CASRGSGVVGDTQYF.

This clone was recorded only once. The chain has TRBV5-1 and TRBJ1-6, with TRBD1 matching 8 bases. The germline V gene encodes CDR1 SGHRS and CDR2 YFSETQ. The V and J ends lost 4 bases and 6 bases, in that order; junction bases with no gene match: 15. This CDR3 comprises 18 residues. CDR3 sequence: CASSPEGRGRTANSPLHF. Here the CDR3 DNA reads TGCGCCAGCAGCCCGGAGGGCAGGGGGCGGACTGCTAATTCACCCCTCCACTTT.

The V call is TRBV5-8, the J call TRBJ2-2; 7 nucleotides agree with TRBD1. J lost 2 bases, V lost 2 bases, and 6 bases had no gene match. There are 16 residues in the CDR3. The germline gives CDR1 SGHTS, CDR2 YDEGEE. The CDR3 here is CASSFYTGDNTGELFF. Here the CDR3 DNA reads TGTGCCAGCAGCTTTTATACAGGGGATAACACCGGGGAGCTGTTTTTT.

The chain couples TRBV2 to TRBJ2-5; TRBD2 agrees at 7 bases. The CDR3 extends over 15 amino acids. Unmatched junction bases numbered 5, after V lost 3 bases and J lost 1 base. In germline, CDR1 is SNHLY, CDR2 FYNNEI. The CDR3 DNA sequence: TGTGCCAGCAGTGATCGGGGGGTCGGCCAAGAGACCCAGTACTTC. Translated, it gives CASSDRGVGQETQYF.

V gene TRBV20-1 combines with J gene TRBJ2-1; a possible D gene is TRBD2 (6 bases). V gave up 6 bases and J gave up 8 bases, with 11 bases separating them. The germline V gene encodes CDR1 DFQATT and CDR2 SNEGSKA (reference sequence). The CDR3 contains 11 residues. In nucleotides, the CDR3 is TGCAGTGCCGAAACTAGCTATGAGCAGTTCTTC. Its protein product is CSAETSYEQFF.

The genes are TRBV5-1 and TRBJ1-6, with D hard to call. Germline loops: CDR1 SGHRS, CDR2 YFSETQ. The CDR3 is made up of 15 amino acids. Trimming left V 4 bases short and J 0 bases short, with 8 bases between. The CDR3 reads CASSIGFSYNSPLHF. The CDR3 nucleotides read TGCGCCAGCAGCATAGGTTTCTCCTATAATTCACCCCTCCACTTT.

The V call is TRBV7-3, the J call TRBJ2-7; D gene unclear. This CDR3 has 13 residues. The germline gives CDR1 SGHTA, CDR2 FQGTGA. Trimming pared 5 bases from V and 2 bases from J, leaving 10 bases between. As DNA, the CDR3 is TGTGCCAGCAGCCTCACCTCGGCCTACGAGCAGTACTTC. Translated: CASSLTSAYEQYF.

The chain is built from TRBV19 and TRBJ1-2, with 7 bases aligning to TRBD1. CDR1 is LNHDA and CDR2 is SQIVND in the germline V gene (reference sequence). V dropped 6 bases and J dropped 4; count of bases not matched to a gene: 5. The CDR3 sequence is 13 residues long. CDR3: CASRPRQGYGYTF. DNA for the CDR3: TGTGCCAGTAGGCCGAGACAGGGCTATGGCTACACCTTC.

The V and J genes are TRBV6-5 and TRBJ2-3; D perhaps matches TRBD2 (7 bases). Trimming left V 4 bases short and J 5 bases short, with 13 bases between. The CDR3 has 14 residues. CDR1 and CDR2 from the germline V gene are MNHEY and SVGAGI. CDR3 region: CASSLRGPGDTQYF. CDR3 in DNA: TGTGCCAGCAGTTTGCGGGGGCCAGGAGATACGCAGTATTTT.

The rearrangement joins TRBV28 to TRBJ1-6; D gene unclear. CDR1 is MDHEN, CDR2 SYDVKM, per germline. The CDR3 totals 13 residues. V was pared by 7 bases and J by 6 bases, with 10 bases between. As DNA, the CDR3 is TGTGCCAGCATCGGGGTTCGTAATTCACCCCTCCACTTT. Amino acid sequence: CASIGVRNSPLHF. Using reference TRBV28 and TRBJ1-6 for the parts outside the CDR3, the full variable domain is DVKVTQSSRYLVKRTGEKVFLECVQDMDHENMFWYRQDPGLGLRLIYFSYDVKMKEKGDIPEGYSVSREKKERFSLILESASTNQTSMYLCASIGVRNSPLHFGNGTRLTVT.

This chain links TRBV7-2 with TRBJ2-3; maybe TRBD2 (5 bases). CDR3 length: 14 amino acids. Germline lookup yields CDR1 SGHTA and CDR2 FQGNSA. V gave up 3 bases and J gave up 0 bases, with 7 bases separating them. The CDR3 nucleotides are TGTGCCAGCAGCTTGAGGGCTAGCACAGATACGCAGTATTTT. Protein product: CASSLRASTDTQYF.

The rearrangement uses TRBV19 and TRBJ2-1, with 7 bases fitting TRBD1. V shed 6 bases, J shed 1 base, and the junction held 9 bases outside the gene matches. CDR1 and CDR2 (germline): LNHDA, SQIVND (reference sequence). The CDR3 covers 16 residues. The CDR3 DNA is TGTGCCAGTAGATTATCCTCAGGGGGATCCTACAATGAGCAGTTCTTC. Amino acid sequence: CASRLSSGGSYNEQFF.

J is TRBJ1-2 and V is TRBV5-5, with D possibly being TRBD1 (6 bases). Looked up from germline, CDR1 is SGHKS and CDR2 is YYEKEE (reference sequence). This CDR3 comprises 15 residues. V lost 3 bases and J 4 bases, leaving 16 bases between the germline ends. The CDR3 loop reads CASSSPPQGTYGYTF. The CDR3 nucleotides read TGTGCCAGCAGCTCCCCCCCCCAGGGGACCTATGGCTACACCTTC. The full variable domain, in which reference TRBV5-5 and TRBJ1-2 provide the parts outside the CDR3, is DAGVTQSPTHLIKTRGQQVTLRCSPISGHKSVSWYQQVLGQGPQFIFQYYEKEERGRGNFPDRFSARQFPNYSSELNVNALLLGDSALYLCASSSPPQGTYGYTFGSGTRLTVV.

The V gene is TRBV5-1, the J gene TRBJ2-1; D call uncertain. There are 14 residues in the CDR3. CDR1 is SGHRS, CDR2 YFSETQ, per germline. V was pared by 4 bases and J by 4 bases, with 12 bases between. The CDR3 region is CASSAAGDYNEQFF. As DNA, the CDR3 is TGCGCCAGCAGCGCGGCAGGCGATTACAATGAGCAGTTCTTC.

V is TRBV6-6 and J is TRBJ2-7; D not resolved. Looked up from germline, CDR1 is MNHNY and CDR2 is SVGAGI (reference sequence). The CDR3 covers 14 residues. V was pared by 6 bases and J by 1 base, with 13 bases between. This chain's CDR3 is CASSLGSGSYEQYF. CDR3 DNA sequence: TGTGCCAGCAGCCTAGGGTCAGGTTCCTACGAGCAGTACTTC.

The chain links TRBV2 to TRBJ2-3, with 9 bases lining up with TRBD2. Trimming removed 3 bases from V and 5 bases from J; junction bases left unmatched: 9. The germline gives CDR1 SNHLY, CDR2 FYNNEI. CDR3 length equals 16 residues. This CDR3 reads CASSDIWRGGVDTQYF. CDR3 bases: TGTGCCAGCAGTGACATCTGGCGGGGGGGTGTAGATACGCAGTATTTT.

The CDR3 loop reads CASSLWGQGAGYGYTF. CDR3 coding DNA: TGTGCCAGCAGTTTATGGGGCCAGGGGGCGGGCTATGGCTACACCTTC. The genes are TRBV28 and TRBJ1-2; 8 bases match TRBD1. V was clipped by 0 bases and J by 4 bases; unmatched bases: 7. The CDR3 has 16 amino acids. The germline V gene encodes CDR1 MDHEN and CDR2 SYDVKM.

In DNA, the CDR3 is TGCGCCAGCCCGTCTGCGGGGGGGCTGGACACCGGGGAGCTGTTTTTT. This translates into CASPSAGGLDTGELFF. The rearrangement uses TRBV10-2 and TRBJ2-2; TRBD2 matches 9 bases. The CDR3 is made up of 16 amino acids. V was clipped by 8 bases and J by 3 bases; unmatched bases: 10. Germline assignment: CDR1 WSHSY and CDR2 SAAADI.

V gene TRBV7-8 combines with J gene TRBJ1-6, with D possibly being TRBD1 (6 bases). V was trimmed by 1 base and J by 7 bases, leaving 11 bases between them. The CDR3 contains 15 residues. The germline V gene has CDR1 SGHVS and CDR2 FQNEAQ. CDR3: CASSLGPGDNSPLHF. The CDR3 DNA is TGTGCCAGCAGCTTAGGTCCAGGGGACAATTCACCCCTCCACTTT.

As to this clone: Other DNA sequences in this specimen translate into the identical CDR3. The V and J genes are TRBV3-1 (or the pseudogene TRBV3-2) and TRBJ2-7; 7 bases align to TRBD1. CDR1 is LGHDT, CDR2 YNNKEL, per germline (reference sequence). The trim removed 4 bases at V and 5 bases at J, leaving 5 bases unmatched. CDR3 size: 13 residues. The chain's CDR3 is CASSLRQGNEQYF. CDR3 in DNA: TGTGCCAGCAGCCTCCGACAGGGTAACGAGCAGTACTTC.

The chain employs TRBV19 and TRBJ1-2; TRBD1 might be the D (6 bases). The CDR3 covers 13 residues. CDR1 is LNHDA and CDR2 is SQIVND in the germline V gene (reference sequence). V shed 5 bases and J shed 4 bases, with 11 bases lying between them. CDR3 protein: CASSPQGGYGYTF. In DNA form, the CDR3 reads TGTGCCAGTAGTCCGCAAGGGGGCTATGGCTACACCTTC.

This clone has more than one count but fewer than ten. This chain uses TRBV28 with TRBJ2-1; a weak D match, TRBD1 (5 bases). The CDR3 length is 16 residues. The germline gives CDR1 MDHEN, CDR2 SYDVKM. V lost 3 bases and J 7 bases, leaving 19 bases between the germline ends. CDR3 sequence (DNA): TGTGCCAGCAGTTTCCAGAGACAGCCCAGGTCGAATGAGCAGTTCTTC. This codes for CASSFQRQPRSNEQFF.

The J gene is TRBJ2-5, the V gene TRBV10-3; 10 bases agree with TRBD2. Germline lookup yields CDR1 ENHRY and CDR2 SYGVKD. V dropped 6 bases and J dropped 1; count of bases not matched to a gene: 8. CDR3 length: 16 amino acids. Here the CDR3 DNA reads TGTGCCATCAGGGCAGGGACTAGCGATTCCCAAGAGACCCAGTACTTC. Its translation: CAIRAGTSDSQETQYF.

The rearrangement links TRBV7-9 to TRBJ1-5; 9 bases line up with TRBD1. This CDR3 spans 16 amino acids. V lost 3 bases, J lost 3 bases, and 6 bases stayed unmatched. The V gene's germline CDR1 is SEHNR and CDR2 FQNEAQ (reference sequence). Here the CDR3 DNA reads TGTGCCAGCAGCTTGAGCAGGACAGGGGCCAATCAGCCCCAGCATTTT. This codes for CASSLSRTGANQPQHF.

This sequence joins TRBV7-3 and TRBJ1-1; D possibly corresponds to TRBD1 (5 bases). The V gene's germline CDR1 is SGHTA and CDR2 FQGTGA. Trimming took 3 bases from V and 4 from J, leaving 24 bases between them. The CDR3 sequence is 18 residues long. The CDR3 coding sequence is TGTGCCAGCAGCTTGATGGCTCAGGGCGGGGTGGCTAGCACTGAAGCTTTCTTT. Translating it yields CASSLMAQGGVASTEAFF.